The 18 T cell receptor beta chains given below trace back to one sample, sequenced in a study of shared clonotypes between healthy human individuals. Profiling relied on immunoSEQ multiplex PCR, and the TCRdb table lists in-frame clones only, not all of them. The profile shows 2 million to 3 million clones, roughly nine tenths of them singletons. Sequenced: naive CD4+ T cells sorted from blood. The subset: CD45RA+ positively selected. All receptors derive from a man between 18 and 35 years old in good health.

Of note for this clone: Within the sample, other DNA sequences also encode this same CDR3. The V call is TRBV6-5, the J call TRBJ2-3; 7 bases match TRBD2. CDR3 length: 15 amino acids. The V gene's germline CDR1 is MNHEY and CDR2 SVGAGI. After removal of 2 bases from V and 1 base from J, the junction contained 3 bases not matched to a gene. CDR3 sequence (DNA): TGTGCCAGCAGTTACGGGCTAGCGGGCACAGATACGCAGTATTTT. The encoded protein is CASSYGLAGTDTQYF.

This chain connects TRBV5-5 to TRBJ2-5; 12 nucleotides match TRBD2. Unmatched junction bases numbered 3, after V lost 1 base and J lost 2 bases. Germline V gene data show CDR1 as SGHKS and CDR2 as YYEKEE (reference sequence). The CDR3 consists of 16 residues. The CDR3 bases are TGTGCCAGCAGCTTGTCTAGCGGGGGGGTTCAAGAGACCCAGTACTTC. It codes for CASSLSSGGVQETQYF.

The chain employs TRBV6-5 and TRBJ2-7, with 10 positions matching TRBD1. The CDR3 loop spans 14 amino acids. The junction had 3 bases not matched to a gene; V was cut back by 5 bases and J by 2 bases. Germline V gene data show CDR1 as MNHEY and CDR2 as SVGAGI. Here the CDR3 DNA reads TGTGCCAGCAGTGGACAGGGGGGGCCCTACGAGCAGTACTTC. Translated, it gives CASSGQGGPYEQYF.

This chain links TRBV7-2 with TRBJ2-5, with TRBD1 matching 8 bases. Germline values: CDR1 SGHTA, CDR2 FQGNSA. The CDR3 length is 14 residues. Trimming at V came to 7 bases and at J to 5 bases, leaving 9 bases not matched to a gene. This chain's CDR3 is CASNRGLVGETQYF. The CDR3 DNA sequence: TGTGCCAGCAACAGGGGGTTGGTCGGGGAGACCCAGTACTTC.

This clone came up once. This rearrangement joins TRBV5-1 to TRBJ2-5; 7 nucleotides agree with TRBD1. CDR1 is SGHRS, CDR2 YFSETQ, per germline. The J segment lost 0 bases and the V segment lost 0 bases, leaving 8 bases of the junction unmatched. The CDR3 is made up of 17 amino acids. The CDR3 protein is CASSLARDRSYQETQYF. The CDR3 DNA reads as TGCGCCAGCAGCTTGGCCCGGGACAGATCGTACCAAGAGACCCAGTACTTC.

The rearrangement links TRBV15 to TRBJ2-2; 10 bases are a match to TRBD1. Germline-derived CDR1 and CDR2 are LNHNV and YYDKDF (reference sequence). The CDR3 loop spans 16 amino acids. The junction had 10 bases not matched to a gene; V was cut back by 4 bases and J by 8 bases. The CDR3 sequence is CATSTGTGAQVGELFF. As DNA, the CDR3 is TGTGCCACCAGCACCGGGACAGGGGCCCAAGTAGGGGAGCTGTTTTTT.

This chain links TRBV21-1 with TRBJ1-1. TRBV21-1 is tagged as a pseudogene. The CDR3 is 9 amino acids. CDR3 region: CASSREAFF. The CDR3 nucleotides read TGTGCCAGCAGCCGAGAAGCTTTCTTT.

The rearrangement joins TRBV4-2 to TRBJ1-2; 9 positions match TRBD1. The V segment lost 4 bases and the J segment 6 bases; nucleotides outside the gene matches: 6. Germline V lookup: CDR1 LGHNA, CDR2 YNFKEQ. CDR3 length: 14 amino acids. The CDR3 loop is CASSPRDRVDGYTF. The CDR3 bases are TGTGCCAGCAGCCCGCGGGACAGGGTAGATGGCTACACCTTC.

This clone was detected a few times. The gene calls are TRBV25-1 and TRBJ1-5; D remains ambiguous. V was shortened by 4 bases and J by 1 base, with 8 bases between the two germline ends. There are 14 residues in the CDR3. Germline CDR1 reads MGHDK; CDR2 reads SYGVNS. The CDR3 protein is CASSGAGSNQPQHF. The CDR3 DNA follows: TGTGCCAGCAGTGGAGCCGGAAGCAATCAGCCCCAGCATTTT.

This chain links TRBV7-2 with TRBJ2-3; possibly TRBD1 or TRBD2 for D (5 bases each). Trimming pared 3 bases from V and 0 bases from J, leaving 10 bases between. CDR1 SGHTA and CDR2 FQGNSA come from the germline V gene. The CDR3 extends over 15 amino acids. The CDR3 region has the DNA TGTGCCAGCAGCTTTCGAGGGGTCAGCACAGATACGCAGTATTTT. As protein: CASSFRGVSTDTQYF.

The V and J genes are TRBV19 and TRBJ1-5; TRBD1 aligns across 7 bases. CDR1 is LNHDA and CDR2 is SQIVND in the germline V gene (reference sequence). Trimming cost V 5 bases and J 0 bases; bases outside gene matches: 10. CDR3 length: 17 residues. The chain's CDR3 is CASSRRDRIYSNQPQHF. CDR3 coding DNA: TGTGCCAGTAGTCGTAGGGACAGAATCTATAGCAATCAGCCCCAGCATTTT. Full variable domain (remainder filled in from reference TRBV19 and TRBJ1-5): DGGITQSPKYLFRKEGQNVTLSCEQNLNHDAMYWYRQDPGQGLRLIYYSQIVNDFQKGDIAEGYSVSREKKESFPLTVTSAQKNPTAFYLCASSRRDRIYSNQPQHFGDGTRLSIL.

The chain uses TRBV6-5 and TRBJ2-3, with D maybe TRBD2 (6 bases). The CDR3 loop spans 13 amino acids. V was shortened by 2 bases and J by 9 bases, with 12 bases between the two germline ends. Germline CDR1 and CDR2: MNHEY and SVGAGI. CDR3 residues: CASSYAAGLTQYF. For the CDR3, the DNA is TGTGCCAGCAGTTACGCGGCGGGGCTGACGCAGTATTTT.

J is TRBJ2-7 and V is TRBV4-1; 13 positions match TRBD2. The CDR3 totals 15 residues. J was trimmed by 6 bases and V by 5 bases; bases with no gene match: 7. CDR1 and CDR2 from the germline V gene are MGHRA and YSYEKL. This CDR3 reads CASSKGLAGVGEQYF. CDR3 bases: TGCGCCAGCAGCAAAGGACTAGCGGGAGTGGGCGAGCAGTACTTC.

The CDR3 DNA is TGTGCCAGCAGGGGGACGGGGACCTCCTACGAGCAGTACTTC. This translates into CASRGTGTSYEQYF. This chain uses TRBV28 with TRBJ2-7; D tentatively fits TRBD1 or TRBD2 (5 bases each). The germline gives CDR1 MDHEN, CDR2 SYDVKM. The CDR3 runs to 14 residues. V was pared by 6 bases and J by 0 bases, with 12 bases between.

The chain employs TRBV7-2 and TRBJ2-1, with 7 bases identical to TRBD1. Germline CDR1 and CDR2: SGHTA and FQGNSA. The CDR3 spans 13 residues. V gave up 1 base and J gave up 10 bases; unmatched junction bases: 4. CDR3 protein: CASSLGGGDEQFF. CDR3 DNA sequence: TGTGCCAGCAGCTTAGGAGGGGGCGACGAGCAGTTCTTC.

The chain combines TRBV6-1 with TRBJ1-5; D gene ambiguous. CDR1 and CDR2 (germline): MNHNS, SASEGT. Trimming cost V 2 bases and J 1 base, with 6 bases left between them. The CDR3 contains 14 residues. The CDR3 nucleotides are TGTGCCAGCAGTGAACAGGAAAGCAATCAGCCCCAGCATTTT. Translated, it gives CASSEQESNQPQHF.

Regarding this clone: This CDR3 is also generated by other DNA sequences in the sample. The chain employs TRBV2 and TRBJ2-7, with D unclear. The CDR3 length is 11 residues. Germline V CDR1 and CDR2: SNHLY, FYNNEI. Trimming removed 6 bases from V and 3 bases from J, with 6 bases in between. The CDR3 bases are TGTGCCAGCAGCCCGCGCTACGAGCAGTACTTC. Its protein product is CASSPRYEQYF.

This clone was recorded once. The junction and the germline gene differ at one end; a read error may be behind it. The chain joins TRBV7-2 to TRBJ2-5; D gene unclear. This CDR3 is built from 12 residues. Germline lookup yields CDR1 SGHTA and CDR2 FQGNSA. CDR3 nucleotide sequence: TGTGCCAGCAGCCCACCTTCCGGACGTCTCGACTTC. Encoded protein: CASSPPSGRLDF.